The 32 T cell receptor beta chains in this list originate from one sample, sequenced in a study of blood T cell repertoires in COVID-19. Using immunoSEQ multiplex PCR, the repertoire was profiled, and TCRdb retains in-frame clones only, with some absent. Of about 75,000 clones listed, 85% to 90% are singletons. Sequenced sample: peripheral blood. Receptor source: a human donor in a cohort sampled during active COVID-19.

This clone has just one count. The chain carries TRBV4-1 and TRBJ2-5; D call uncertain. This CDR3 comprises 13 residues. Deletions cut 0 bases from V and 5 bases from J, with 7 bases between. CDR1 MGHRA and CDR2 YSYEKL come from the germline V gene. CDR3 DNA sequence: TGCGCCAGCAGCCAAGATCCCGGGGAGACCCAGTACTTC. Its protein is CASSQDPGETQYF.

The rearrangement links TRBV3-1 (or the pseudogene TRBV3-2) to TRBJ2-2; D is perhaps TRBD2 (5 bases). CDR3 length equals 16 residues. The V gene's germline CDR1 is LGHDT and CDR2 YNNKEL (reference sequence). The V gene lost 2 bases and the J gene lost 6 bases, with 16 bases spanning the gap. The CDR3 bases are TGTGCCAGCAGCCAAACTCTGGGAGAGGGATCCGGGGAGCTGTTTTTT. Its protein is CASSQTLGEGSGELFF.

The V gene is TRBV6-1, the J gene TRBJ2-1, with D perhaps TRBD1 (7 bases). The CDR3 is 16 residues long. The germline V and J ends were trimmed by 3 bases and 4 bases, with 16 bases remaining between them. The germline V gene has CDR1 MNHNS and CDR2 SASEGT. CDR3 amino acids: CASSDLGGGRYNEQFF. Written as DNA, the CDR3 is TGTGCCAGCAGTGACCTTGGAGGGGGCCGTTACAATGAGCAGTTCTTC.

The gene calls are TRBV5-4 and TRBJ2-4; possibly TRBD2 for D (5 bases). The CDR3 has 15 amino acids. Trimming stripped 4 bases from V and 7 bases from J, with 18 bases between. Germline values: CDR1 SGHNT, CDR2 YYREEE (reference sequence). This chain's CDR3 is CASSPNRGVENIQYF. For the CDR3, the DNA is TGTGCCAGCAGCCCAAATCGGGGAGTGGAGAACATTCAGTACTTC.

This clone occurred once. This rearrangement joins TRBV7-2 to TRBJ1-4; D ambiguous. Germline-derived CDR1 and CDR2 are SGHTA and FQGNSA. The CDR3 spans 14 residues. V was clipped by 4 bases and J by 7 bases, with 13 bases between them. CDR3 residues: CASSSGLRSEKLFF. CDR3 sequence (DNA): TGTGCCAGCAGCTCAGGACTGCGTTCTGAAAAACTGTTTTTT.

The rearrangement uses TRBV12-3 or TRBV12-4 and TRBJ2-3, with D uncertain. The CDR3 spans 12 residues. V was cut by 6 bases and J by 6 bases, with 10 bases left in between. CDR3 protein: CASRYRYDTQYF. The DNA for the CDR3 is TGTGCCAGCAGGTATCGTTATGATACGCAGTATTTT.

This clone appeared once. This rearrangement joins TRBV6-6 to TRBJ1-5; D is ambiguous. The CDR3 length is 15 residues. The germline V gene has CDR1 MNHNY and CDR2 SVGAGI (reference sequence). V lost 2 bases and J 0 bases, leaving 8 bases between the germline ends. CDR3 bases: TGTGCCAGCAGTTACGGGCAGACTAGCAATCAGCCCCAGCATTTT. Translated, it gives CASSYGQTSNQPQHF.

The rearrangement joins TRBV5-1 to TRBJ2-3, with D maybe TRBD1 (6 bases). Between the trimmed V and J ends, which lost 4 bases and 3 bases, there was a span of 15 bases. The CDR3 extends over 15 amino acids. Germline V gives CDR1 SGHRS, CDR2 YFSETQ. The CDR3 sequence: CASSLDQGWTDTQYF. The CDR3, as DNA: TGCGCCAGCAGCCTGGACCAGGGGTGGACAGATACGCAGTATTTT.

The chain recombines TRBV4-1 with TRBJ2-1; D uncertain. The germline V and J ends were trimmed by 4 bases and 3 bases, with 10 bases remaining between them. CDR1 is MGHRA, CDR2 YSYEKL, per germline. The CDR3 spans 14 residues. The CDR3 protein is CASSPEPNYNEQFF. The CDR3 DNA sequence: TGCGCCAGCAGCCCCGAGCCGAACTACAATGAGCAGTTCTTC.

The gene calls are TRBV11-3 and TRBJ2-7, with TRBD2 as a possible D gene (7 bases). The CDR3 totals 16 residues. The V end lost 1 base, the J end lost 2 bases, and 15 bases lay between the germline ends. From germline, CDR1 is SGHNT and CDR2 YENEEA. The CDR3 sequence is CASSLAGEGETYEQYF. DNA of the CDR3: TGTGCCAGCAGCTTAGCGGGGGAGGGGGAAACCTACGAGCAGTACTTC.

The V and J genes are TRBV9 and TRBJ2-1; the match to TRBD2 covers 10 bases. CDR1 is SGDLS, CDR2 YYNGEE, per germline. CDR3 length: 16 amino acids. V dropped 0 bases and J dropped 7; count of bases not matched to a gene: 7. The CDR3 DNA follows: TGTGCCAGCAGCGTAGGACCTAGCGGGAGATTAAATGAGCAGTTCTTC. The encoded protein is CASSVGPSGRLNEQFF.

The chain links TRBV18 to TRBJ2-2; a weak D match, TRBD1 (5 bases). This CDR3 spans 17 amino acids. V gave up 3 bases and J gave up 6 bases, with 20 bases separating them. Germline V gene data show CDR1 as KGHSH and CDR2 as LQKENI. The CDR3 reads CASSPQSGQTFAGELFF. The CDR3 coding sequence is TGTGCCAGCTCACCTCAGAGTGGACAAACCTTTGCCGGGGAGCTGTTTTTT.

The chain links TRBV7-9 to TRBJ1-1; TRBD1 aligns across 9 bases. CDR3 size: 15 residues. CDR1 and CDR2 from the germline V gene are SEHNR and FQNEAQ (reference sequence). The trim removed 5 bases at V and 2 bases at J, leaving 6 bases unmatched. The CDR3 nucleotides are TGTGCCAGCAGCACATGGACAGGGGTAAACACTGAAGCTTTCTTT. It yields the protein CASSTWTGVNTEAFF.

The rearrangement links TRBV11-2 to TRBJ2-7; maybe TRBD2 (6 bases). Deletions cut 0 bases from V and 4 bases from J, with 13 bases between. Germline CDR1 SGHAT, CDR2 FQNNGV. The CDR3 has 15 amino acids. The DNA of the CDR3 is TGTGCCAGCAGCTTAGAGACTAGTGGGATGTACGAGCAGTACTTC. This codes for CASSLETSGMYEQYF. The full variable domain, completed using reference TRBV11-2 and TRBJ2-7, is EAGVAQSPRYKIIEKRQSVAFWCNPISGHATLYWYQQILGQGPKLLIQFQNNGVVDDSQLPKDRFSAERLKGVDSTLKIQPAKLEDSAVYLCASSLETSGMYEQYFGPGTRLTVT.

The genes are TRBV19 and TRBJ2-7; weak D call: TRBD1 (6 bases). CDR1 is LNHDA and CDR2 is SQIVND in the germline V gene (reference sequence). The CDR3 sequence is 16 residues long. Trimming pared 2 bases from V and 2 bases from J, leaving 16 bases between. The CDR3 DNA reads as TGTGCCAGTAGTATATACCCTAGCAAGGGGGCCTACGAGCAGTACTTC. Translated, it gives CASSIYPSKGAYEQYF. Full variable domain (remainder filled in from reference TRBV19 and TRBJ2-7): DGGITQSPKYLFRKEGQNVTLSCEQNLNHDAMYWYRQDPGQGLRLIYYSQIVNDFQKGDIAEGYSVSREKKESFPLTVTSAQKNPTAFYLCASSIYPSKGAYEQYFGPGTRLTVT.

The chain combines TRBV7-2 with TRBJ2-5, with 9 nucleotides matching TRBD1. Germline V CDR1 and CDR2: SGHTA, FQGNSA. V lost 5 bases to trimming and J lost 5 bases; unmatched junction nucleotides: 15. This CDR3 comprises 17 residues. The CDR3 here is CASSSLPGQGRWETQYF. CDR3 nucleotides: TGTGCCAGCAGCAGCCTGCCGGGACAGGGACGTTGGGAGACCCAGTACTTC.

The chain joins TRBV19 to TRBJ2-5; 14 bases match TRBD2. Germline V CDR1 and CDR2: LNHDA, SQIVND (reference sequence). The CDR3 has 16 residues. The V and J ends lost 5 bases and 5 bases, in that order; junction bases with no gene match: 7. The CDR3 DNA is TGTGCCAGTAGTTTGCGACTAGCGGGAGGGAGTGAGACCCAGTACTTC. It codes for CASSLRLAGGSETQYF.

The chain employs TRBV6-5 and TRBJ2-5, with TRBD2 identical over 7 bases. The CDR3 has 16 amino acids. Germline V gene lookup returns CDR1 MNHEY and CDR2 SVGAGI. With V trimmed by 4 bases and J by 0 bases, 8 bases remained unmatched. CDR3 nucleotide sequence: TGTGCCAGCAGTTGGAGCGGGAAGGGGTACCAAGAGACCCAGTACTTC. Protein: CASSWSGKGYQETQYF.

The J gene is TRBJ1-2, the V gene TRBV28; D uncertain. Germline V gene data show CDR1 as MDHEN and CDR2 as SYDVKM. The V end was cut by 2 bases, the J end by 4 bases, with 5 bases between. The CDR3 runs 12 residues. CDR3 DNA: TGTGCCAGCAGTTTACCTCCCTATGGCTACACCTTC. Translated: CASSLPPYGYTF.

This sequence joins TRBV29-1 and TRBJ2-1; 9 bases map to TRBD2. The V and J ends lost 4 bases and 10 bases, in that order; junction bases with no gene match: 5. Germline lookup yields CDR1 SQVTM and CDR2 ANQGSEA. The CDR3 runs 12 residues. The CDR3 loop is CSVARSGGEQFF. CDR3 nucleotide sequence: TGCAGCGTTGCGCGTAGCGGGGGCGAGCAGTTCTTC.

CDR3 region: CASSSSGYEQYF. CDR3 nucleotide sequence: TGTGCCAGCAGTTCCTCCGGCTACGAGCAGTACTTC. The chain employs TRBV27 and TRBJ2-7; D is undetermined. There are 12 residues in the CDR3. Trimming stripped 4 bases from V and 3 bases from J, with 7 bases between. The germline V gene has CDR1 MNHEY and CDR2 SMNVEV (reference sequence).

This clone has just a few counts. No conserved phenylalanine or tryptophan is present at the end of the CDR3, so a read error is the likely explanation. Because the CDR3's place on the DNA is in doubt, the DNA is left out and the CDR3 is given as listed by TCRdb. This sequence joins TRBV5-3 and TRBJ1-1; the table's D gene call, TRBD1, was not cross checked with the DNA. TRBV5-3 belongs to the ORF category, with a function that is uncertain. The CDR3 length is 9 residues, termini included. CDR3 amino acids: CARSLQVPK.

CDR3 in amino acids: CASSPNQLAGAGKTQYF. The DNA for the CDR3 is TGTGCCAGCAGCCCCAACCAACTAGCGGGAGCTGGGAAGACCCAGTACTTC. This sequence joins TRBV9 and TRBJ2-5; 11 bases fit TRBD2. The V gene's germline CDR1 is SGDLS and CDR2 YYNGEE. Germline trimming cut 4 bases from V and 6 bases from J; bases unmatched to any gene: 14. The CDR3 has 17 amino acids.

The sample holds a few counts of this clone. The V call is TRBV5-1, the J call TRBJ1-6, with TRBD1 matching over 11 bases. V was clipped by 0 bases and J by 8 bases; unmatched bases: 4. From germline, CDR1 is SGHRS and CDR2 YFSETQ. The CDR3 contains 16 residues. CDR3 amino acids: CASSLDPGQGDSPLHF. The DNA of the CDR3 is TGCGCCAGCAGCTTGGATCCGGGACAGGGGGATTCACCCCTCCACTTT.

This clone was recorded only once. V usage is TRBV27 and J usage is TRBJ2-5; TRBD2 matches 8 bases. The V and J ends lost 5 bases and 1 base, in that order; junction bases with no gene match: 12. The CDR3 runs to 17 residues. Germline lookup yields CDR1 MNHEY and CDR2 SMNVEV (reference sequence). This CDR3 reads CASSPRRLAGFQETQYF. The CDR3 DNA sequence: TGTGCCAGCAGTCCCCGGAGGCTAGCGGGCTTCCAAGAGACCCAGTACTTC.

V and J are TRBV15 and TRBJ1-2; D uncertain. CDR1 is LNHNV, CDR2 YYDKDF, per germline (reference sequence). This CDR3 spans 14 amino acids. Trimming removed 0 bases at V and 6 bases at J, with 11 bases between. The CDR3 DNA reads TGTGCCACCAGCAGAGATCGGGTTCGGGATGGCTACACCTTC. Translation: CATSRDRVRDGYTF.

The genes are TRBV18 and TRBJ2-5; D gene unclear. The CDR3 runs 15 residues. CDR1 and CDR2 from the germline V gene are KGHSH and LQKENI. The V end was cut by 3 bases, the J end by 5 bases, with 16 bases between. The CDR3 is CASSPPENSRETQYF. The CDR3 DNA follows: TGTGCCAGCTCACCCCCTGAAAACTCTAGGGAGACCCAGTACTTC.

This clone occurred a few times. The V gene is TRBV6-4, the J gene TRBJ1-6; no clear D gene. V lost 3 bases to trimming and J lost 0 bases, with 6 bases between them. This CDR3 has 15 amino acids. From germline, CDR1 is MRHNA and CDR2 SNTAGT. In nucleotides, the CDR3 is TGTGCCAGCAGTGAAGGGAGCTCCTATAATTCACCCCTCCACTTT. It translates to CASSEGSSYNSPLHF.

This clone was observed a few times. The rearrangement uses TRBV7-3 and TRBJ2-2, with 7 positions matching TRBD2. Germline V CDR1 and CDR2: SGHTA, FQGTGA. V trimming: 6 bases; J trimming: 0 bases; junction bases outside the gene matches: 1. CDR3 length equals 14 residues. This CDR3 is CASRGGPNTGELFF. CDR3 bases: TGTGCCAGCAGGGGAGGGCCGAACACCGGGGAGCTGTTTTTT.

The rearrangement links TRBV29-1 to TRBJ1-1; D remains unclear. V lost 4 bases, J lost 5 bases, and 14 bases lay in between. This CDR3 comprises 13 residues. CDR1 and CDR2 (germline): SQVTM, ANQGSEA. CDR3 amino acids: CSVGPGWETEAFF. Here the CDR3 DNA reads TGCAGCGTTGGGCCGGGGTGGGAAACTGAAGCTTTCTTT.

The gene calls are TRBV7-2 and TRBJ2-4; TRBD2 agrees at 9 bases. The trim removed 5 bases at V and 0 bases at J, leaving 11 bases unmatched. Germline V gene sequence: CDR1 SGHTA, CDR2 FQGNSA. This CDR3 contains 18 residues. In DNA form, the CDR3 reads TGTGCCAGCAGCCCGGGGAAGCGGGGGGACTTAGCCAAAAACATTCAGTACTTC. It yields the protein CASSPGKRGDLAKNIQYF.

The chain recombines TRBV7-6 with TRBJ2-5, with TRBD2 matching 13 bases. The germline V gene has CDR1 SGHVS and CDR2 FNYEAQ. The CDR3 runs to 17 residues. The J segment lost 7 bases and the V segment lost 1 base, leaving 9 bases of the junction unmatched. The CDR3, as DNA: TGTGCCAGCAGCTTAGTTCCCGGACTAGCGGGGGCAATGACCCAGTACTTC. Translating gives CASSLVPGLAGAMTQYF.